This TCR beta chain was obtained from a study of blood T cell repertoires in COVID-19. This CDR3 is 14 amino acids long. The V and J ends lost 5 bases and 7 bases respectively, with 16 bases between them. CDR1 SGHAT and CDR2 FQNNGV come from the germline V gene. Some clones are missing from TCRdb's copy, which holds only in-frame ones; the method was immunoSEQ multiplex PCR. The sample includes under 250,000 clones, approximately 83% of them seen just once. Input material: PBMCs or T cells enriched from blood (not recorded which). The chain links TRBV11-2 to TRBJ2-3, with a tentative D call TRBD2 (5 bases). This TCR was recovered from a woman aged 45-60 years who had been exposed to COVID-19. The CDR3 loop is CASSPPGLGNTQYF. Here the CDR3 DNA reads TGTGCCAGCAGCCCCCCCGGGCTCGGGAATACGCAGTATTTT.